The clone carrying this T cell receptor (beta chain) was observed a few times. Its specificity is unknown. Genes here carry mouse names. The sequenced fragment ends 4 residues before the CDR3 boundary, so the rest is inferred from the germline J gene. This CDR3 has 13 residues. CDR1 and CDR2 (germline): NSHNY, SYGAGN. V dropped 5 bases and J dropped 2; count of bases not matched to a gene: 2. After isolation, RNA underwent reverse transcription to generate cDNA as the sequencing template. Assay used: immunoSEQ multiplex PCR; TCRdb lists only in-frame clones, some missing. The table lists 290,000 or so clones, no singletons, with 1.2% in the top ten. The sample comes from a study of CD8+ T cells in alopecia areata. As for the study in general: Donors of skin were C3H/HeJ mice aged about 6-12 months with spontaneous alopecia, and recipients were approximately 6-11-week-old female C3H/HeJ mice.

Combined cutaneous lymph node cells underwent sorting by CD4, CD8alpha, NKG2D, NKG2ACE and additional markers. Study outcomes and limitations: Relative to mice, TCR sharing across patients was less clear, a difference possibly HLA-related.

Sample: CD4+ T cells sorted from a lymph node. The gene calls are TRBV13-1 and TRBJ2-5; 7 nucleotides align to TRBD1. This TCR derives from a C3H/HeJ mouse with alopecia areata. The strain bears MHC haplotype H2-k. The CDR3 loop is CASSHRGQDTQYF. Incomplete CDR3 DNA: TGTGCCAGCAGCCACAGGGGCCAAGAC.